This T cell receptor beta chain derives from a study of T cell changes during pregnancy in multiple sclerosis. Here immunoSEQ multiplex PCR was the method, and the copy in TCRdb shows in-frame clones only, minus some. This table has under 75,000 clones, approximately 95% appearing once. The CDR3 extends over 18 amino acids. V gave up 3 bases and J gave up 5 bases, with 22 bases separating them. Germline loops: CDR1 MGHDK, CDR2 SYGVNS. The TCR was taken from a female donor with multiple sclerosis, enrolled in a pregnancy study. The V and J genes are TRBV25-1 and TRBJ1-4, with D perhaps matching TRBD1 (6 bases). The sequencing here drew on CD8+ T cells from peripheral blood mononuclear cells, taken in the second trimester of pregnancy. The CDR3 is CASSDPNRQAPGNEKLFF. Here the CDR3 DNA reads TGTGCCAGCAGTGACCCAAACCGACAGGCCCCGGGGAATGAAAAACTGTTTTTT.